This section outlines one T cell receptor (beta chain) sequence together with its context. What it binds is not known. The data were obtained in a study of a mutant IDH1 vaccine in newly diagnosed glioma. This table comes from immunoSEQ multiplex PCR, and its TCRdb copy is limited to in-frame clones, with some not included. In the table there are 50,000 to 75,000 clones, 74% of which are singletons. Noted time point: week 35, safety follow-up. Every vaccination contained 300 ug of the mutant IDH1 20-mer peptide and was paired with topical imiquimod. CDR3 size: 16 residues. Germline V gene sequence: CDR1 SGHRS, CDR2 YFSETQ. V shed 0 bases and J shed 4 bases, with 17 bases lying between them.

Sequenced here: PBMCs, sampled from a glioma patient whose treatment included an IDH1 peptide vaccine. The chain joins TRBV5-1 to TRBJ2-7; no definite D call. This sequence originates from a man aged 50 or older with glioma. The CDR3 loop reads CASSLALGYSAYEQYF. Written as DNA, the CDR3 is TGCGCCAGCAGCTTGGCGCTGGGGTACTCTGCTTACGAGCAGTACTTC.